One and the same sample provided the 9 T cell receptor beta chains below, sequenced in a study of blood T cell repertoires in COVID-19 (dated by TCRdb to 2020 to 2022). The library relied on the immunoSEQ multiplex PCR assay. The immuneACCESS repertoire file appears here via TCRdb, limited to in-frame rearrangements. These files lack a portion of the clones; in checked studies, under half of the deficit traces to unresolved V genes, and the cause of the others is not known. In all, the sample holds some 67,000 clones, and approximately 88% of those were seen once. The ten largest clones represent around 1.2% of the sample. The sample taken for sequencing was peripheral blood. These receptors were obtained from a woman aged 60-75 years with acute or convalescent COVID-19.

The chain links TRBV4-3 to TRBJ1-3, with D tentatively TRBD1 (6 bases). The CDR3 runs 18 residues. Germline values: CDR1 LGHNA, CDR2 YSLEER. The V end lost 4 bases, the J end lost 0 bases, and 19 bases lay between the germline ends. CDR3 sequence: CASSPGGGGLGSGNTIYF. The CDR3 DNA follows: TGCGCCAGCAGCCCTGGGGGAGGGGGGCTCGGCTCTGGAAACACCATATATTTT.

V usage is TRBV12-5 and J usage is TRBJ1-6; 9 bases map to TRBD1. Germline lookup yields CDR1 LGHNT and CDR2 FRNRAP. V dropped 2 bases and J dropped 11; count of bases not matched to a gene: 22. This CDR3 has 20 amino acids. The CDR3 loop reads CASGLKIPYPHGQGNPPLHF. The CDR3 coding sequence is TGTGCTAGTGGTTTGAAGATTCCGTATCCCCACGGACAGGGGAACCCACCCCTCCACTTT.

Only one count was recorded for this clone. V and J are TRBV6-6 and TRBJ2-2, with TRBD2 matching over 7 bases. Unmatched junction bases numbered 2, after V lost 6 bases and J lost 1 base. The CDR3 has 14 amino acids. Germline CDR1 MNHNY, CDR2 SVGAGI (reference sequence). The CDR3 region is CASRERENTGELFF. CDR3 DNA: TGTGCCAGCAGGGAGCGGGAGAACACCGGGGAGCTGTTTTTT.

This rearrangement joins TRBV2 to TRBJ2-3, with 7 bases fitting TRBD1. From germline, CDR1 is SNHLY and CDR2 FYNNEI. Losses at the gene ends were 5 bases for V and 3 bases for J; bases not matched to a gene: 5. The CDR3 length is 14 residues. CDR3 in amino acids: CASSPGTVTDTQYF. In nucleotides, the CDR3 is TGTGCCAGCAGTCCCGGGACAGTAACAGATACGCAGTATTTT.

The V gene is TRBV19, the J gene TRBJ1-6, with TRBD1 matching 8 bases. The V gene's germline CDR1 is LNHDA and CDR2 SQIVND (reference sequence). The CDR3 consists of 15 residues. After removal of 4 bases from V and 6 bases from J, the junction contained 5 bases not matched to a gene. The CDR3 DNA sequence: TGTGCCAGTAGTACCGGACAGGGCCTTAATTCACCCCTCCACTTT. This encodes CASSTGQGLNSPLHF.

V gene TRBV19 combines with J gene TRBJ1-2; tentative D call: TRBD1 (5 bases). This CDR3 is 14 amino acids long. Trimming took 3 bases from V and 7 from J, leaving 15 bases between them. CDR1 LNHDA and CDR2 SQIVND come from the germline V gene (reference sequence). The CDR3 region has the DNA TGTGCCAGTAGTATCGACAGTCAAGGGCTTGGCTACACCTTC. Residues: CASSIDSQGLGYTF.

The V and J genes are TRBV5-1 and TRBJ2-5, with 8 bases lining up with TRBD2. V shed 2 bases and J 5 bases; nucleotides not matched to a gene: 2. CDR1 and CDR2 from the germline V gene are SGHRS and YFSETQ. This CDR3 spans 13 amino acids. Here the CDR3 reads CASSFSGTETQYF. CDR3 nucleotides: TGCGCCAGCAGCTTTAGCGGGACGGAGACCCAGTACTTC.

V and J are TRBV14 and TRBJ2-3; tentatively, D is TRBD1 (6 bases). Germline V gene data show CDR1 as SGHDN and CDR2 as FVKESK. The V end was cut by 4 bases, the J end by 3 bases, with 11 bases between. The CDR3 extends over 14 amino acids. CDR3 sequence reads: CASSPGQITDTQYF. CDR3 in DNA: TGTGCCAGCAGCCCCGGACAGATTACAGATACGCAGTATTTT. Supplemented by reference TRBV14 and TRBJ2-3, the full variable domain reads EAGVTQFPSHSVIEKGQTVTLRCDPISGHDNLYWYRRVMGKEIKFLLHFVKESKQDESGMPNNRFLAERTGGTYSTLKVQPAELEDSGVYFCASSPGQITDTQYFGPGTRLTVL.

The rearrangement joins TRBV29-1 to TRBJ2-7; TRBD2 agrees at 9 bases. Germline CDR1 and CDR2: SQVTM and ANQGSEA. With V trimmed by 8 bases and J by 0 bases, 20 bases remained unmatched. CDR3 size: 18 residues. CDR3 nucleotide sequence: TGCAGCCCCAGGGTAAGGGGACTAGCCAGATTCGCCTCCTACGAGCAGTACGTC. Residues: CSPRVRGLARFASYEQYV.